A selection of T cell receptor beta chains follows, all from one sample in a study of PD-1 blockade in classical Hodgkin lymphoma. Assay used: immunoSEQ multiplex PCR; TCRdb lists only in-frame clones, some missing. The sample shows 25,000 to 30,000 clones, 70% of them seen only once. The sequenced sample was peripheral blood mononuclear cells (PBMCs), obtained before the second cycle of nivolumab. Source of these receptors: a human donor with classical Hodgkin lymphoma. Each CDR3 is given with its conserved first and last residue.

TRBV27	TRBJ1-1	CASQWQAIGGRDTEAFF
TRBV4-3	TRBJ1-1	CASSQEEGRNAEAFF
TRBV6-6	TRBJ2-7	CASSLTSGSREQYF
TRBV5-8	TRBJ2-7	CASSLGGTGLSEQYF
TRBV5-6	TRBJ1-6	CASSLVQDYNSPLHF
TRBV5-4	TRBJ2-1	CASSAGNYNEQFF
TRBV25-1	TRBJ1-1	CASSEWVNTEAFF
TRBV7-2	TRBJ1-6	CASSLVQGGSPLHF
TRBV9	TRBJ1-1	CASSPGGLPNTEAFF
TRBV20-1	TRBJ2-3	CSARTDTQYF
TRBV2	TRBJ2-3	CASSEDGGGAGKSTDTQYF
TRBV4-3	TRBJ2-6	CASSQAGPGANVLTF
TRBV5-8	TRBJ2-3	CASSFSQGATQYF
TRBV6-1	TRBJ1-4	CASSEVWVGQLGEKLFF
TRBV6-5	TRBJ1-2	CASSYEVNYGYTF
TRBV7-2	TRBJ2-7	CASSLGSGRISYEQYF
TRBV19	TRBJ1-2	CASSSGTDLSNYGYTF
TRBV30	TRBJ1-3	CAWTKSLSGNTIYF
TRBV12-5	TRBJ2-3	CASGLSGSADTQYF
TRBV28	TRBJ1-1	CASSRRTGGENTEAFF
TRBV11-2	TRBJ1-6	CASSSLTRGNSPLHF
TRBV7-9	TRBJ1-2	CASSLDRGVNYGYTF
TRBV10-3	TRBJ2-2	CAISESGQMTGELFF
TRBV7-2	TRBJ2-3	CASSLLAPATDTQYF
TRBV7-9	TRBJ1-3	CASSPMAPASGNTIYF
TRBV5-1	TRBJ2-5	CASSWDPQETQYF
TRBV6-1	TRBJ2-3	CASSEVFTDTQYF
TRBV7-3	TRBJ2-1	CASSPLSGRTPNEQFF
TRBV19	TRBJ2-3	CASSWASGPSTDTQYF
TRBV21-1	TRBJ1-1	CASSYTGRIAEAFF
TRBV2	TRBJ2-2	CASSQTAGELFF
TRBV19	TRBJ2-7	CATARGQGSYEQYF
TRBV28	TRBJ2-1	CASLGLRVNEQFF
TRBV4-2	TRBJ2-2	CASSQEGGTGELFF
TRBV9	TRBJ2-1	CASSVSAGGTYNEQFF
TRBV9	TRBJ2-2	CASSVASTGELFF
TRBV6-1	TRBJ1-1	CASSTTGTTEAFF
TRBV30	TRBJ2-7	CAWRVEGAGPYEQYF
TRBV7-9	TRBJ1-1	CASSAIPHNEAFF
TRBV10-2	TRBJ1-6	CASSLFTGGNSPLHF
TRBV10-3	TRBJ2-3	CAITAGVGTDTQYF
TRBV5-1	TRBJ1-5	CASSLDRGNQPQHF
TRBV27	TRBJ2-3	CASSSVAGGRYNTDTQYF
TRBV7-2	TRBJ2-2	CASSSGQGIHGELFF
TRBV19	TRBJ2-2	CASSLAGGLNTGELFF
TRBV15	TRBJ1-1	CATKFEPGSEAFF
TRBV28	TRBJ2-3	CASTRGYTQYF
TRBV28	TRBJ1-6	CASKGQANNSPLHF
TRBV19	TRBJ1-3	CASSIGTASGNTIYF